Described below is a single T cell receptor (beta chain) sequence and its context. Its antigen is currently unknown. The CDR3 is 13 amino acids. Trimming at V came to 4 bases and at J to 7 bases, leaving 4 bases not matched to a gene. The V gene's germline CDR1 is LGHDT and CDR2 YNNKEL (reference sequence). The entry originates in a study of T-cell memory formation after mild COVID-19. The study's findings and limits: CD4+ contracting clones were found mainly in CM and EM, and CD8+ ones in EMRA.

5'RACE, which relied on constant-segment primers, yielded TCR alpha and TCR beta cDNA libraries carrying sample barcodes and UMIs. A single record per CDR3 protein comes from TCRdb applying MiXCR to the 5' RACE reads. The data show fewer than 400,000 distinct CDR3 sequences, 16% seen once. The source of this sequence is a man in his late teens or twenties who had mild COVID-19 (a few samples of this study predate the infection). Cell type and time point are not known. The chain combines TRBV3-1 with TRBJ1-1; 9 bases align to TRBD1. What was sequenced was PBMCs or a T cell subset sorted from them (not recorded which). CDR3 amino acids: CASSRTGVNEAFF. CDR3 DNA sequence: TGTGCCAGCAGCCGGACAGGGGTAAATGAAGCTTTCTTT. The variable domain in full, with the rest retrieved from reference TRBV3-1 and TRBJ1-1, is DTAVSQTPKYLVTQMGNDKSIKCEQNLGHDTMYWYKQDSKKFLKIMFSYNNKELIINETVPNRFSPKSPDKAHLNLHINSLELGDSAVYFCASSRTGVNEAFFGQGTRLTVV.